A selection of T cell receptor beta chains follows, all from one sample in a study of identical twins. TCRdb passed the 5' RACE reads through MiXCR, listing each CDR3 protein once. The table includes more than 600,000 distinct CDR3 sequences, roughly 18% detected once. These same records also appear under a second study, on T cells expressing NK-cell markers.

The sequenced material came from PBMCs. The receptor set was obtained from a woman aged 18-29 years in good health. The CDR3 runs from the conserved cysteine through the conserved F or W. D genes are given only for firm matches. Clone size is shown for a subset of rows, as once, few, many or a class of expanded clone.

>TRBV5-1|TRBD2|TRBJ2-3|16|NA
TGCGCCAGCAGCTTGGGGGTAGCGGGAATCACAGATACGCAGTATTTT
CASSLGVAGITDTQYF
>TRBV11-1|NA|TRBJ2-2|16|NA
TGTGCCAGCAGCTTCGGACACCTAGAAAACACCGGGGAGCTGTTTTTT
CASSFGHLENTGELFF
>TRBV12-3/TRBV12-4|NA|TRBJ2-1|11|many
TGTGCCAGCAGTTTTAGCCCTGAGCAGTTCTTC
CASSFSPEQFF
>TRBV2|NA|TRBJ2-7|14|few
TGTGCCAGCAGAGCCGGAACTGAGACCTACGAGCAGTACTTC
CASRAGTETYEQYF
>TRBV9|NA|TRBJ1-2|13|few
TGTGCCAGCAGCGCCGGGTGGGACTATGGCTACACCTTC
CASSAGWDYGYTF
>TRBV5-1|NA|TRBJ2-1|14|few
TGCGCCAGCACTCAGGGGCCGTTGGGCAATGAGCAGTTCTTC
CASTQGPLGNEQFF
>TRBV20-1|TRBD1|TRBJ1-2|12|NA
TGCAGTGCTGTCAGTGAAGGGGGCCTCTACACCTTC
CSAVSEGGLYTF
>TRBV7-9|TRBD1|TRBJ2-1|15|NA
TGTGCCAGCAGTTTGGACAGGGCGCTCTACAATGAGCAGTTCTTC
CASSLDRALYNEQFF
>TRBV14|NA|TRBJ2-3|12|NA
TGTGCCAGCAGCCAGTCGGGGGTTACGCAGTATTTT
CASSQSGVTQYF
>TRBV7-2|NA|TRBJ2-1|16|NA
TGTGCCAGCAGCTCCCGACCCCCTAGCTCCTACAATGAGCAGTTCTTC
CASSSRPPSSYNEQFF
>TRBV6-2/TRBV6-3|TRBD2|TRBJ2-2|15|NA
TGTGCCAGCAGTTACTCAAGAGCGGGAGCCGGGGAGCTGTTTTTT
CASSYSRAGAGELFF
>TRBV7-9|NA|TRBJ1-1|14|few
TGTGCCAGCAGCTTAGAGGTCGGGGACTCTGAAGCTTTCTTT
CASSLEVGDSEAFF
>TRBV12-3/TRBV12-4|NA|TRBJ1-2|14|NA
TGTGCCAGCAGTTACCGGGGCGCTGCCTATGGCTACACCTTC
CASSYRGAAYGYTF
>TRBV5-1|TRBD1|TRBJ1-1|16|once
TGCGCCAGCAGCTTGGCCCGGACAGGCAGGAACACTGAAGCTTTCTTT
CASSLARTGRNTEAFF
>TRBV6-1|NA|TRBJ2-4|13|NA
TGTGCCAGCATGAGGGCACCCAAAAACATTCAGTACTTC
CASMRAPKNIQYF
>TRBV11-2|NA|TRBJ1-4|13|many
TGTGCCAGCAGTCTAACGGGGTCTGAAAAACTGTTTTTT
CASSLTGSEKLFF
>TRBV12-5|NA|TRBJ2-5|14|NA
TGTGCTAGTGGTTTACAGGGATTAGGCTGGACCCAGTACTTC
CASGLQGLGWTQYF
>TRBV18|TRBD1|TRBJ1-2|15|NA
TGTGCCAGCTCACCTTACACCGGGACAGCGGATGGCTACACCTTC
CASSPYTGTADGYTF
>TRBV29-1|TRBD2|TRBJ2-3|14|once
TGCAGCGTTGGAGCGGGAGGAGGCTCAGATACGCAGTATTTT
CSVGAGGGSDTQYF
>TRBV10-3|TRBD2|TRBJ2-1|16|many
TGTGCCATCACTAGCGGGAGGCCCAGCTCCTACAATGAGCAGTTCTTC
CAITSGRPSSYNEQFF
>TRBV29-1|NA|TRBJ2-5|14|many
TGCAGCGTTGAGCCGAGGGAGTACCAAGAGACCCAGTACTTC
CSVEPREYQETQYF
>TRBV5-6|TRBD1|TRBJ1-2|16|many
TGTGCCAGCAGCCCGGGACAGGGGGCGTATAACTATGGCTACACCTTC
CASSPGQGAYNYGYTF
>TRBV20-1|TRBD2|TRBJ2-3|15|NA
TGCAGTGCTAGGGAAAAAGCGGGAGGGCCGTATACGCAGTATTTT
CSAREKAGGPYTQYF
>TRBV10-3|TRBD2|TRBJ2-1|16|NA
TGTGCCATCAGTGAGAGGGCGGGAGCAAACCACAATGAGCAGTTCTTC
CAISERAGANHNEQFF
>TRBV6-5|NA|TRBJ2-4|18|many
TGTGCCAGCAGTTACCGGGCATCAGCGGGTGGCGCCAAAAACATTCAGTACTTC
CASSYRASAGGAKNIQYF
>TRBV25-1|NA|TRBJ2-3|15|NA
TGTGCCAGCAGTGAATATCAGGGAATCACAGATACGCAGTATTTT
CASSEYQGITDTQYF
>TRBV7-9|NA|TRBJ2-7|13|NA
TGTGCCAGGGGCCTCGGGGGTCCCTACGAGCAGTACTTC
CARGLGGPYEQYF
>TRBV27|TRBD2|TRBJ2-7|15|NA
TGTGCCAGCAGACTAGCGGGAGGGGGGCCTAGGGAGCAGTACTTC
CASRLAGGGPREQYF
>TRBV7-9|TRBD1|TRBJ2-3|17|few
TGTGCCAGCAGCTACGGGGCGGGGACAGGGGGCGCAGATACGCAGTATTTT
CASSYGAGTGGADTQYF
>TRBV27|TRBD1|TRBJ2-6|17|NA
TGTGCCAGCAGTTTCTTGGCAGGGGGTTCGGGGGCCAACGTCCTGACTTTC
CASSFLAGGSGANVLTF
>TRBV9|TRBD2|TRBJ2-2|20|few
TGTGCCAGCAGCGTCCCCGGGGGGACCCCAAAAGCTCCGGACACCGGGGAGCTGTTTTTT
CASSVPGGTPKAPDTGELFF
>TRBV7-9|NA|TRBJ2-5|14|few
TGTGCCACCCCCGTGCCCCGGACCGAAGAGACCCAGTACTTC
CATPVPRTEETQYF
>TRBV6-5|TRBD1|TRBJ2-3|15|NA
TGTGCCAGCAGTTATAGGGGGCCGGCCCGGGATACGCAGTATTTT
CASSYRGPARDTQYF
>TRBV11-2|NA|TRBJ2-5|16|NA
TGTGCCAGCAGACCCGGGACCAAGGGCATCCAAGAGACCCAGTACTTC
CASRPGTKGIQETQYF
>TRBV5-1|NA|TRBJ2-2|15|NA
TGCGCCAGCAGCCCGGACCCTAGGGACACCGGGGAGCTGTTTTTT
CASSPDPRDTGELFF
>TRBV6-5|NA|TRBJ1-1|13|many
TGTGCCAGCAGTTATTCGGAGGGCACTGAAGCTTTCTTT
CASSYSEGTEAFF
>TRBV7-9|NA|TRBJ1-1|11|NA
TGTGCCAGCACCGTTGACACTGAAGCTTTCTTT
CASTVDTEAFF
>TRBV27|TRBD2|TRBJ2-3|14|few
TGTGCCAGCAGTTTAGTTCGAGCGGGGGATACGCAGTATTTT
CASSLVRAGDTQYF
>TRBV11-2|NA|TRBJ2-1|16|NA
TGTGCCAGCAGCATTCCGGGGGAGGAACCCTACAATGAGCAGTTCTTC
CASSIPGEEPYNEQFF
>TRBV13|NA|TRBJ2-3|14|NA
TGTGCCAGCAGCCCCGTTGTGTCGGGAGATACGCAGTATTTT
CASSPVVSGDTQYF
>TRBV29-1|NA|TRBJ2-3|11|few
TGCAGCGTGGTTTCGGCAGATACGCAGTATTTT
CSVVSADTQYF
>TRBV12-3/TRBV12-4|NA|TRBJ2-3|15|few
TGTGCCAGCAGTTTTGGGTACCCCCTAGCGGATACGCAGTATTTT
CASSFGYPLADTQYF
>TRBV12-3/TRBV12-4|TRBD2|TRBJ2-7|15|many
TGTGCCAGCAGTCTCACTAGCGGGGGGGCCTACGAGCAGTACTTC
CASSLTSGGAYEQYF
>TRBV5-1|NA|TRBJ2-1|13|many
TGCGCCTCCCATGAGGGGGGCCTCGGTGAGCAGTTCTTC
CASHEGGLGEQFF
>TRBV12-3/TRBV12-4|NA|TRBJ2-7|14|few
TGTGCCAGCAATCCGGGTCCGCTGAGTGAAGAGCAGTACTTC
CASNPGPLSEEQYF
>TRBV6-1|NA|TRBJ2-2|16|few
TGTGCCAGCAGGGAACTACAGACAGGGAACACCGGGGAGCTGTTTTTT
CASRELQTGNTGELFF
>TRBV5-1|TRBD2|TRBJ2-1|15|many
TGCGCCAGCAGCTTGGGCCTAGCGGGAGTTGGTGAGCAGTTCTTC
CASSLGLAGVGEQFF
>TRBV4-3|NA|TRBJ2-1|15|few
TGCGCCAGCAGCCAAGGCGGCGTAGAGTTGAATGAGCAGTTCTTC
CASSQGGVELNEQFF
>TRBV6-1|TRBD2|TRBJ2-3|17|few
TGTGCCAGCAGTGAATACCCTAGCGGGGGGGGAGGAGATACGCAGTATTTT
CASSEYPSGGGGDTQYF
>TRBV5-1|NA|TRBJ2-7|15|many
TGCGCCAGCAGCTTAATCGGAGGAACATCCTACGAGCAGTACTTC
CASSLIGGTSYEQYF
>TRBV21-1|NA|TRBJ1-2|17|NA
TGTGCCAGCAGCAAGTGGACAGTCCCCCATATATACTATGGCTACACCTTC
CASSKWTVPHIYYGYTF
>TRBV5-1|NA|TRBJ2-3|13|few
TGCGCCAGCAGTCTGGACTGGCGAGATACGCAGTATTTT
CASSLDWRDTQYF
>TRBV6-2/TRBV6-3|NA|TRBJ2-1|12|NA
TGTGCCAGCCGCCCACAGCTGGGGGAGCAGTTCTTC
CASRPQLGEQFF
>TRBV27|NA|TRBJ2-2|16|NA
TGTGCCAGCAGTAGGGGGGTCCGTCCAACAGGCGGGGAGCTGTTTTTT
CASSRGVRPTGGELFF
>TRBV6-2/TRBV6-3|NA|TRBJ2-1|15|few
TGTGCCAGCAGCCAACTCAGGGTTACCTACAATGAGCAGTTCTTC
CASSQLRVTYNEQFF
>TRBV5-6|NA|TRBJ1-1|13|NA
TGTGCCAGCAGCCACCGGGGGGACACTGAAGCTTTCTTT
CASSHRGDTEAFF